The present entry profiles one T cell receptor beta chain with its context. No cognate antigen has been identified for it. It has no much larger one-base neighbor in the sample; base qualities were not kept. Library preparation used the immunoSEQ multiplex PCR assay. A mixture of 60 forward primers for TCR Vbeta segments and 13 reverse primers for TCR Jbeta segments was used in the multiplex PCR. The CDR3 region of rearranged TCR beta genes was amplified from genomic DNA by a multiplex PCR assay. On the Illumina HiSeq System, the amplified TCR beta libraries were sequenced as 87-base-pair reads. Per the original workflow: Across the 670 or so repertoires, a later analysis counted roughly 77 million unique TCR beta chains, 9.5 million to 13 million of which were shared by at least two donors. A nearest-neighbor algorithm error-corrected the raw reads and collapsed the reads into unique sequences, merging closely related sequences to remove PCR and sequencing errors. CDR3 sequences were aligned to IMGT reference sequences to assign V, D and J gene segments. For a sequence to be retained, a match of at least six nucleotides to both a V gene segment and a J gene segment was required. A rearrangement counted as productive if the CDR3 had no stop codons and remained in frame with V and J, and every other rearrangement counted as non-productive. CDR3 was defined by IMGT convention, running from the second conserved V-encoded cysteine to the conserved J-encoded phenylalanine. Sequences without an unambiguous match to a single V gene segment were excluded from the earlier analysis of approximately 560 of the donors. An earlier analysis of under 750 of the donors called V segments functional above 56.7% productive rearrangements and segregating when the between-donor standard deviation exceeded 5%. A statistical classification framework was developed to diagnose cytomegalovirus status using the catalog of TCR beta chain sequences. In a later analysis, V and J genes were assigned by comparing TCR nucleotide sequences against IMGT/GENE-DB human TR gene sequences. The TCRdist pipeline was used in a later analysis to assign CDR3 sequences and most-parsimonious VDJ recombination scenarios. A later analysis defined each TCR beta chain by its CDR3 amino acid sequence plus V-gene family, and excluded reads lacking a unique V-gene family. As a way to deal with suspected cross-contamination and a sequencing artifact, a later analysis dropped roughly 600 nucleotide sequences that were highly shared and had low generation probability. A later analysis calculated a clonal expansion index for each public chain from normalized within-repertoire ranks of inferred template counts. Generation probabilities in a later analysis came from a VDJ recombination model fitted to out-of-frame rearrangements, and those results were checked against IGoR. In a later analysis, hypergeometric tests were used to score TCR-TCR, TCR-HLA and TCR-CMV co-occurrence, with a repertoire-size bias correction applied to TCR pairs. In a later analysis, false discovery rates were estimated by permuting HLA or CMV assignments 20 times. A later analysis grouped co-occurring TCRs with DBSCAN, adding TCRdist sequence similarity when clustering within HLA-allele-positive subsets. For co-occurrence clustering, repertoires with fewer than 30,000 or more than 120,000 public chains were excluded, along with five repertoires with anomalous nucleotide sharing. Held by TCRdb, this immuneACCESS table contains in-frame sequences only and omits some clones. Under half of the omission traces to an unresolved V gene where checked; the cause of the rest is unknown. V and J calls and clone size come straight from that table; D and trimming were deduced from the DNA. This sample comprises about 200,000 clones, around three quarters of them detected only once. The ten top clones hold 15% of the sample.

The cohort comprised 550 to 700 healthy bone marrow donors. Cohort members were all nominally healthy when sampled, although unrecorded immune exposures were likely present. The donor was CMV seronegative and belonged to the group of 320 or so seronegative cohort members. A peripheral blood sample was provided by each donor, and peripheral blood mononuclear cells were used for TCR beta sequencing. The Qiagen DNeasy Blood Extraction Kit was used to extract genomic DNA from the blood cell samples. Via the germline V gene, CDR1 is MNHEY and CDR2 SVGAGI. Spanning cysteine to phenylalanine, the CDR3 consists of 15 amino acids. CDR3 DNA is the only sequence kept; it has 45 bases, read in frame from the first base. V and J are truncated by 0 bases and 10 bases respectively, leaving an intervening sequence of 16 bases. The source of the sample is a study of cytomegalovirus exposure and HLA in healthy donors (dated by TCRdb to 2017 to 2019). As for the study more broadly: An earlier analysis of several hundred of the donors reported approximately 280 Gb of sequence data and around 110 million unique TCR beta sequences obtained from about 170 million T cells. Every repertoire in the discovery cohort had been generated on one and the same sequencing platform. To study patterns of TCR occurrence, a later analysis re-analyzed previously published TCR beta repertoires from under 750 donors and added high-resolution HLA genotyping. The study profiled the T cell repertoires of fewer than 850 subjects by immunosequencing and related them to cytomegalovirus serostatus. Genome-wide SNP genotypes for about 60% of the roughly 670 donors were used in a later genetic analysis, which treated that subset as a discovery cohort. In an earlier analysis of roughly 580 of the donors, high-throughput TCR beta sequencing was used to judge whether each TCR beta V gene segment behaved as functional or pseudogenic. Across 398 genotyped donors of the cohort, an average of about 200,000 unique TCR beta nucleotide sequences per donor were sequenced, and roughly 17% of those sequences were non-productive. Both class I and class II loci were covered by HLA typing, at four-digit resolution. Rather than drawing on any new phenotypic data, the later analysis identified candidate immune exposures from TCR beta sequences and the way those sequences occurred across donors. The study was designed to test whether signatures of past pathogen exposure could be identified by cataloging public T cell receptors. Typing coverage differed by locus: A, B, C, DRB1 and DQB1 were typed in roughly 620-630 donors, DQA1 in 522, DPA1 in 600 to 610, and DPB1 in 472. Among the roughly 400 genotyped donors, around 81% belonged to the genetic ancestry cluster associated with self-reported Caucasian donors. Donor age, sex, ethnicity and CMV serostatus were collected together with the repertoire data. Because of strong linkage in the cohort, 5 or 6 DR-DQ haplotypes were treated as single units for association and clustering. To predict cytomegalovirus infection status, the study combined high-throughput TCR immunosequencing, statistical association of individual TCRs with disease status, and machine learning. Approximately 310 gigabases of sequencing data and around 80 million unique TCR sequences made up an early release that covered nearly 650 HLA-typed donors. Besides the first cohort of roughly 640 subjects, a separate validation cohort made up of 120 different subjects was used.

Here is what the overall study found, with its caveats: The classifier was reported to diagnose cytomegalovirus status with high specificity and sensitivity in both the original and validation cohorts. The authors suggested that the approach could potentially be extended to other disease states and immunological phenotypes. About 15 rarely observed V segments, including chromosome 9 orphons, were excluded from the earlier analysis of approximately 500 of the donors because counts were too low. A further reported finding was that TCR beta sequences accurately predicted the HLA-A and HLA-B alleles for most subjects in the first cohort. In a later analysis, most CMV-associated TCR beta chains were found to appear HLA-restricted, with HLA associations seemingly driven largely by CMV exposure. In a later analysis, TCR association rates were found to vary across HLA loci, with the most associated TCRs seen for DRB1 alleles and the fewest for HLA-C alleles. A group of highly shared sequence variants was considered likely to be a technical artifact of the sequencing pipeline. Three of the identified cytomegalovirus-associated TCR beta chains were confirmed in vitro to be specific for cytomegalovirus antigens. Roughly uniform sequencing depth across donors was assumed in presence/absence analyses, although this assumption may not hold. In this cohort, only TCR beta chains were sequenced, and detectable features were limited by the absence of alpha or paired-chain data. A later analysis found that HLA-associated TCR beta chains were more clonally expanded and had lower generation probabilities than equally common non-associated chains. When HLA alleles, especially DR and DQ, strongly co-occurred, attributing TCR associations to individual alleles was difficult. Some IMGT-functional V segments, including TRBV6-2 and TRBV6-3, could not be distinguished by the 87-base-pair reads and were therefore excluded. In a later analysis, several top co-occurrence clusters were reported to appear linked to parvovirus B19, influenza, CMV and Epstein-Barr virus. In an earlier analysis of some 540 of the donors, most TCR beta V segments appeared in productive rearrangements about 90% or about 30% of the time, broadly matching IMGT annotations. Linkage disequilibrium might explain the correlated functional status among segregating V segments, but an unknown experimental factor could not be excluded. Compared with the roughly 670-donor mean, donors in an Asian-associated ancestry cluster had fewer N-insertions in productive TCRs, according to a later genetic analysis. Because HLA typing was unavailable for some donors at each locus, only the typed subset was used in association tests. While some public TCRs were present in many individuals, most TCR sequences turned up only very rarely across donors. Specific HLA alleles were associated with around 18,000 TCR beta sequences at a false discovery rate of 0.05 in a later analysis. In the study, approximately 150 TCR beta chains were listed as associated with cytomegalovirus. A later genetic analysis associated a missense DCLRE1C variant with V-gene and J-gene trimming of TCR beta chains, and an independent cohort replicated the association. CMV serostatus was the only immune exposure information available for the cohort.

This TCR was recovered from a man in his forties in good health and CMV-seronegative. The chain is made from TRBV6-5 and TRBJ2-1, and possibly TRBD1, on 7 matching bases. The specimen sequenced was PBMCs. The CDR3 region: CASSYSRFRGDEQFF. The nucleotides are TGTGCCAGCAGTTACTCGAGGTTCAGGGGGGACGAGCAGTTCTTC.